The 27 T cell receptor beta chains in this list originate from one sample, sequenced in a study of blood T cells in healthy people across ages. A second PCR, run for roughly 6 to 11 cycles, used a sample-barcoded 5' primer plus a J-beta primer mix. TCRdb itself ran the 5' RACE reads through MiXCR, one entry per CDR3 protein. Among about a million distinct CDR3 sequences listed, 30% to 40% were seen once. Sequencing was performed on blood. These receptors all stem from a man younger than 30 in good health.

This chain connects TRBV7-3 to TRBJ1-2; D uncertain. The CDR3 is 13 residues long. Germline lookup yields CDR1 SGHTA and CDR2 FQGTGA. The ends were cut back, 2 bases at V and 6 bases at J, with 10 bases in the middle. CDR3 DNA sequence: TGTGCCAGCAGCTTATCCCCCGAAGATGGCTACACCTTC. Translating it yields CASSLSPEDGYTF.

This chain links TRBV14 with TRBJ1-6, with TRBD1 identical over 8 bases. V shed 4 bases and J 8 bases; nucleotides not matched to a gene: 10. The CDR3 has 16 residues. CDR1 is SGHDN and CDR2 is FVKESK in the germline V gene. The CDR3 sequence: CASSPTGGGHHSPLHF. The CDR3 DNA is TGTGCCAGCAGCCCCACAGGGGGGGGTCATCATTCACCCCTCCACTTT.

The chain employs TRBV27 and TRBJ1-2, with D possibly TRBD1 on 5 matching bases. There are 16 residues in the CDR3. Germline V lookup: CDR1 MNHEY, CDR2 SMNVEV (reference sequence). The V and J ends lost 3 bases and 0 bases respectively, with 14 bases between them. For the CDR3, the DNA is TGTGCCAGCAGTTTTTCGGTAGGGGAAGCTAACTATGGCTACACCTTC. Translating gives CASSFSVGEANYGYTF.

This clonotype was recorded only once. This chain joins TRBV12-3 or TRBV12-4 and TRBJ2-2; D not certain. V lost 7 bases to trimming and J lost 0 bases, with 9 bases between them. This CDR3 has 14 residues. Here the CDR3 DNA reads TGTGCCAGCATTGGGCCCCCGAACACCGGGGAGCTGTTTTTT. Translation gives CASIGPPNTGELFF.

This clonotype was counted a few times. J is TRBJ1-1 and V is TRBV7-2; TRBD1 agrees at 7 bases. V lost 5 bases to trimming and J lost 8 bases; unmatched junction nucleotides: 8. CDR3 size: 13 residues. The germline V gene has CDR1 SGHTA and CDR2 FQGNSA. The CDR3 loop reads CASSARQGTEAFF. CDR3 sequence (DNA): TGTGCCAGCAGCGCCCGACAGGGAACAGAAGCTTTCTTT.

The V and J genes are TRBV20-1 and TRBJ1-5, with D possibly TRBD1 on 6 matching bases. The CDR3 length is 15 residues. The ends were cut back, 1 base at V and 4 bases at J, with 14 bases in the middle. Per the germline V gene, CDR1 is DFQATT and CDR2 is SNEGSKA (reference sequence). The CDR3, as DNA: TGCAGTGCTAGAGTGGCGGGGGCAATTAATCAGCCCCAGCATTTT. Its translation: CSARVAGAINQPQHF.

The chain couples TRBV19 to TRBJ1-3; 9 bases are shared with TRBD1. This CDR3 has 13 residues. Germline V gene sequence: CDR1 LNHDA, CDR2 SQIVND (reference sequence). Losses at the gene ends were 10 bases for V and 2 bases for J; bases not matched to a gene: 3. The CDR3 spells CATRTGAGNTIYF. CDR3 sequence (DNA): TGTGCCACGCGGACAGGGGCTGGAAACACCATATATTTT.

The rearrangement joins TRBV28 to TRBJ1-1; 8 bases fit TRBD1. The CDR3 has 15 amino acids. Germline trimming cut 4 bases from V and 5 bases from J; bases unmatched to any gene: 9. The germline V gene encodes CDR1 MDHEN and CDR2 SYDVKM. CDR3 residues: CASSWTGIASTEAFF. The CDR3, as DNA: TGTGCCAGCAGTTGGACAGGGATTGCTAGTACTGAAGCTTTCTTT.

This clonotype turned up a few times. The chain carries TRBV18 and TRBJ1-4; maybe TRBD1 (5 bases). The germline V gene has CDR1 KGHSH and CDR2 LQKENI. V dropped 4 bases and J dropped 8 bases, with 14 bases sitting between them. The CDR3 is made up of 14 amino acids. The CDR3 spells CASSRGTVGEKLFF. The CDR3, as DNA: TGTGCCAGCTCACGCGGGACCGTGGGCGAAAAACTGTTTTTT.

The chain uses TRBV3-1 and TRBJ2-5; D may match TRBD1 or TRBD2 (5 bases each). The V and J ends lost 0 bases and 6 bases respectively, with 11 bases between them. The CDR3 contains 14 residues. CDR1 LGHDT and CDR2 YNNKEL come from the germline V gene (reference sequence). The CDR3 loop reads CASSQDLWGKTQYF. In nucleotides, the CDR3 is TGTGCCAGCAGCCAAGATTTGTGGGGGAAGACCCAGTACTTC.

This sequence joins TRBV7-2 and TRBJ1-5; D might be TRBD1 (6 bases). Germline CDR1 SGHTA, CDR2 FQGNSA. This CDR3 contains 14 residues. V gave up 1 base and J gave up 5 bases, with 9 bases separating them. CDR3 in DNA: TGTGCCAGCAGCTTAGATACAGGGCATCAGCCCCAGCATTTT. It specifies CASSLDTGHQPQHF.

CDR3 nucleotide sequence: TGTGCCAGCAGCAAAGCTTTTAGGACTAACACAGATACGCAGTATTTT. Its protein product is CASSKAFRTNTDTQYF. The chain carries TRBV21-1 and TRBJ2-3. TRBV21-1 is an annotated pseudogene. This CDR3 comprises 16 residues.

The V gene is TRBV28, the J gene TRBJ2-4; possibly TRBD2 for D (6 bases). The better agreement between TRBJ2-7 and the DNA end casts doubt on the J call. This CDR3 has 14 residues. Germline-derived CDR1 and CDR2 are MDHEN and SYDVKM. The CDR3 region is CASSERVVTYEQYF. In nucleotides, the CDR3 is TGTGCCAGCAGTGAGCGGGTCGTTACCTACGAGCAGTACTTC.

The J gene is TRBJ1-1, the V gene TRBV5-1; 9 positions agree with TRBD1. The CDR3 is made up of 15 amino acids. V gave up 4 bases and J gave up 0 bases; unmatched junction bases: 4. Germline V lookup: CDR1 SGHRS, CDR2 YFSETQ. The CDR3 reads CASSSGTGMNTEAFF. The CDR3, as DNA: TGCGCCAGCAGCAGCGGGACAGGGATGAACACTGAAGCTTTCTTT.

The chain couples TRBV6-2 or TRBV6-3 to TRBJ1-4; TRBD1 matches at 9 bases. Looked up from germline, CDR1 is MNHEY and CDR2 is SVGEGT. The CDR3 loop spans 19 amino acids. Germline trimming cut 0 bases from V and 0 bases from J; bases unmatched to any gene: 8. The chain's CDR3 is CASSYSTAGTGTTNEKLFF. The CDR3 coding sequence is TGTGCCAGCAGTTACTCCACCGCCGGGACAGGGACAACTAATGAAAAACTGTTTTTT.

This clonotype was seen once. The J gene is TRBJ2-5, the V gene TRBV10-2; the match to TRBD2 covers 9 bases. The J segment lost 3 bases and the V segment lost 8 bases, leaving 10 bases of the junction unmatched. The length of the CDR3 is 15 residues. Germline V gives CDR1 WSHSY, CDR2 SAAADI. The CDR3, as DNA: TGCGCCAGCGGCGGGGGGGGTGGGGAGAAAGAGACCCAGTACTTC. Its protein product is CASGGGGGEKETQYF.

The chain has TRBV7-2 and TRBJ1-1; D may be TRBD1 (5 bases). CDR3 size: 15 residues. Germline lookup yields CDR1 SGHTA and CDR2 FQGNSA. The ends were cut back, 5 bases at V and 0 bases at J, with 13 bases in the middle. CDR3 sequence (DNA): TGTGCCAGCAGCCCGGGGCTTCTTATGAACACTGAAGCTTTCTTT. Translation gives CASSPGLLMNTEAFF.

The genes are TRBV14 and TRBJ1-2; no definite D call. Looked up from germline, CDR1 is SGHDN and CDR2 is FVKESK. The CDR3 runs to 13 residues. Trimming removed 0 bases at V and 4 bases at J, with 6 bases between. For the CDR3, the DNA is TGTGCCAGCAGCCAAGAACCGCCCTATGGCTACACCTTC. It codes for CASSQEPPYGYTF.

This chain joins TRBV14 and TRBJ1-2; D gene unclear. The CDR3 loop spans 14 amino acids. CDR1 is SGHDN, CDR2 FVKESK, per germline. The V end lost 1 base, the J end lost 7 bases, and 13 bases lay between the germline ends. The CDR3 coding sequence is TGTGCCAGCAGCCAAGTGACATCCCCCGCTGGCTACACCTTC. Translation gives CASSQVTSPAGYTF. Complete variable domain (other parts from reference TRBV14 and TRBJ1-2): EAGVTQFPSHSVIEKGQTVTLRCDPISGHDNLYWYRRVMGKEIKFLLHFVKESKQDESGMPNNRFLAERTGGTYSTLKVQPAELEDSGVYFCASSQVTSPAGYTFGSGTRLTVV.

CDR3 protein: CASSPTPGQPNEKLFF. The CDR3 DNA reads as TGTGCCAGCAGTCCCACCCCGGGACAGCCTAATGAAAAACTGTTTTTT. The chain couples TRBV27 to TRBJ1-4; TRBD1 aligns across 7 bases. V was clipped by 5 bases and J by 3 bases; unmatched bases: 9. CDR3 length equals 16 residues. Germline V gene data show CDR1 as MNHEY and CDR2 as SMNVEV (reference sequence).

The genes are TRBV20-1 and TRBJ2-1, with 9 bases aligning to TRBD2. The end of the DNA fits TRBJ2-7 better, so the J call may be wrong. Germline assignment: CDR1 DFQATT and CDR2 SNEGSKA (reference sequence). CDR3 size: 14 residues. The CDR3 DNA reads as TGCAGTGCAGCCCAGCGGGGGGCCTACAATGAGCAGTACTTC. Translating gives CSAAQRGAYNEQYF.

In its sample, this clonotype was seen a few times. The chain recombines TRBV4-2 with TRBJ2-1; TRBD2 matches at 12 bases. CDR3 size: 15 residues. Germline V gives CDR1 LGHNA, CDR2 YNFKEQ. The trim removed 6 bases at V and 9 bases at J, leaving 9 bases unmatched. The CDR3 loop reads CASRMRLAGESEQFF. CDR3 bases: TGTGCCAGCAGGATGAGACTAGCGGGGGAATCTGAGCAGTTCTTC.

This clonotype has a handful of counts. The chain couples TRBV12-3 or TRBV12-4 to TRBJ2-7; 8 bases are a match to TRBD2. CDR3 size: 16 residues. Germline trimming cut 2 bases from V and 1 base from J; bases unmatched to any gene: 7. CDR3: CASSLSGRGFSYEQYF. The CDR3 DNA reads TGTGCCAGCAGTTTATCCGGGAGGGGGTTTTCCTACGAGCAGTACTTC.

This clonotype was observed a few times. The V gene is TRBV2, the J gene TRBJ1-2, with D possibly TRBD1 on 6 matching bases. V lost 7 bases and J 4 bases, leaving 16 bases between the germline ends. CDR1 is SNHLY and CDR2 is FYNNEI in the germline V gene. This CDR3 contains 14 residues. CDR3 sequence reads: CASTGALDSYGYTF. The CDR3 bases are TGTGCCAGCACGGGGGCACTTGATTCCTATGGCTACACCTTC.

V usage is TRBV7-2 and J usage is TRBJ2-1; D gene uncertain. The V gene lost 1 base and the J gene lost 13 bases, with 14 bases spanning the gap. Germline lookup yields CDR1 SGHTA and CDR2 FQGNSA. The CDR3 sequence is 13 residues long. CDR3 residues: CASSLEVKNIQFF. CDR3 bases: TGTGCCAGCAGCTTAGAAGTGAAAAACATTCAGTTCTTC.

The table lists this clonotype with a count of one. The chain combines TRBV12-3 or TRBV12-4 with TRBJ2-1, with 7 bases aligning to TRBD2. The CDR3 covers 13 residues. The V and J ends lost 3 bases and 13 bases, in that order; junction bases with no gene match: 9. The chain's CDR3 is CASSLSQSGAQFF. As DNA, the CDR3 is TGTGCCAGCAGTTTGTCCCAAAGCGGGGCCCAGTTCTTC.

This clonotype was detected a few times. The genes are TRBV4-3 and TRBJ2-3; D is undetermined. The CDR3 is made up of 15 amino acids. Germline CDR1 LGHNA, CDR2 YSLEER. Trimming removed 1 base at V and 6 bases at J, with 14 bases between. The CDR3 DNA sequence: TGCGCCAGCAGCCAAGGGGGATTCGTGATGGATACGCAGTATTTT. As protein: CASSQGGFVMDTQYF.